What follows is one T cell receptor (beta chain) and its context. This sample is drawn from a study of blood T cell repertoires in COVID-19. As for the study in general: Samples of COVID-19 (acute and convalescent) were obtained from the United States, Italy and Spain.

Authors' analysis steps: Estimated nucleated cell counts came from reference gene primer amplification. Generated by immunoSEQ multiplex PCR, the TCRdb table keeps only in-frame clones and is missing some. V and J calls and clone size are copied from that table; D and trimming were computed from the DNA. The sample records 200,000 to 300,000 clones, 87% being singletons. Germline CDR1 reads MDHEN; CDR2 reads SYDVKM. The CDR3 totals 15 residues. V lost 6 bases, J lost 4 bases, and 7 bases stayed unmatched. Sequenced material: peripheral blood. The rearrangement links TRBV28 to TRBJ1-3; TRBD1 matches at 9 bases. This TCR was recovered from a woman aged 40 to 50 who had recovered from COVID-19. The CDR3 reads CASRQQGAGGNTIYF. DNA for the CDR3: TGTGCCAGCAGGCAACAGGGGGCTGGAGGAAACACCATATATTTT.